Presented here are 10 T cell receptor beta chains from one specimen sequenced in a study of technical replicates of blood from four donors. TCRdb's table, derived via immunoSEQ multiplex PCR, lists solely in-frame clones and lacks some. The sample shows more than 9,000 clones, around 94% of them seen only once. The sequenced material came from PBMCs. These receptors were collected from a human donor in good health.

This chain connects TRBV18 to TRBJ2-2, with D maybe TRBD2 (6 bases). This CDR3 has 16 residues. With 1 base removed from V and 1 base from J, the gap between germline ends came to 10 bases. Germline V gene data show CDR1 as KGHSH and CDR2 as LQKENI. The DNA for the CDR3 is TGTGCCAGCTCACCACAAGGAGGGGTGAACACCGGGGAGCTGTTTTTT. Translating gives CASSPQGGVNTGELFF.

The chain uses TRBV2 and TRBJ2-5; TRBD2 matches 8 bases. J gave up 2 bases and V 1 base, and 9 bases lay outside the gene matches. The CDR3 loop spans 17 amino acids. Germline loops: CDR1 SNHLY, CDR2 FYNNEI. The CDR3 reads CASSEGGALAVQETQYF. CDR3 DNA sequence: TGTGCCAGCAGTGAAGGTGGGGCACTAGCGGTGCAAGAGACCCAGTACTTC.

J is TRBJ1-4 and V is TRBV6-1, with 10 bases fitting TRBD1. The J segment lost 6 bases and the V segment lost 5 bases, leaving 6 bases of the junction unmatched. CDR3 length: 15 residues. CDR1 and CDR2 (germline): MNHNS, SASEGT. Here the CDR3 reads CASSLSGTGDEKLFF. The CDR3 DNA reads TGTGCCAGCAGTCTATCCGGGACAGGGGATGAAAAACTGTTTTTT.

The J gene is TRBJ2-5, the V gene TRBV27; TRBD1 matches at 8 bases. The CDR3 runs to 18 residues. J lost 5 bases, V lost 1 base, and 15 bases had no gene match. Germline V gene sequence: CDR1 MNHEY, CDR2 SMNVEV (reference sequence). The CDR3: CASSLYGSGGAPGETQYF. CDR3 bases: TGTGCCAGCAGTTTATATGGTTCAGGGGGCGCCCCGGGGGAGACCCAGTACTTC.

J is TRBJ1-2 and V is TRBV18; 7 nucleotides agree with TRBD1. V gave up 6 bases and J gave up 4 bases; unmatched junction bases: 8. The CDR3 totals 14 residues. CDR1 KGHSH and CDR2 LQKENI come from the germline V gene. The CDR3 spells CASSPGQQIYGYTF. The CDR3 region has the DNA TGTGCCAGCTCTCCGGGACAGCAAATCTATGGCTACACCTTC.

V gene TRBV13 combines with J gene TRBJ2-7; TRBD1 matches 11 bases. This CDR3 has 15 amino acids. Looked up from germline, CDR1 is PRHDT and CDR2 is FYEKMQ (reference sequence). The V and J ends lost 4 bases and 1 base, in that order; junction bases with no gene match: 3. In DNA form, the CDR3 reads TGTGCCAGCAGCTGGACAGGGGGCATTTCCTACGAGCAGTACTTC. It translates to CASSWTGGISYEQYF.

This chain uses TRBV4-1 with TRBJ2-5; TRBD2 might be the D (6 bases). Germline lookup yields CDR1 MGHRA and CDR2 YSYEKL. The CDR3 length is 17 residues. The V end lost 0 bases, the J end lost 5 bases, and 19 bases lay between the germline ends. This CDR3 is CASSQDTELAAGETQYF. The CDR3 DNA follows: TGCGCCAGCAGCCAAGATACGGAGCTGGCCGCGGGGGAGACCCAGTACTTC.

This chain joins TRBV5-8 and TRBJ2-7, with 9 bases that match TRBD2. The CDR3 spans 15 residues. Trimming cost V 4 bases and J 1 base; bases outside gene matches: 6. Germline V gene lookup returns CDR1 SGHTS and CDR2 YDEGEE. For the CDR3, the DNA is TGTGCCAGCAGCCCGGAAGCGGGAGGATCCTACGAGCAGTACTTC. Its translation is CASSPEAGGSYEQYF.

This rearrangement joins TRBV19 to TRBJ1-1; D perhaps matches TRBD1 (5 bases). Looked up from germline, CDR1 is LNHDA and CDR2 is SQIVND (reference sequence). Trimming took 10 bases from V and 1 from J, leaving 19 bases between them. This CDR3 is 15 amino acids long. In DNA form, the CDR3 reads TGTGCCACCACCGGGACGGGGGTTACGAACACTGAAGCTTTCTTT. This sequence encodes CATTGTGVTNTEAFF.

The chain uses TRBV4-1 and TRBJ2-5, with D tentatively TRBD1 (6 bases). Per germline, CDR1 MGHRA and CDR2 YSYEKL. Trimming stripped 4 bases from V and 1 base from J, with 13 bases between. CDR3 size: 15 residues. This CDR3 reads CASSPARDIQETQYF. The CDR3 DNA follows: TGCGCCAGCAGCCCAGCCCGGGACATCCAAGAGACCCAGTACTTC.